The clone carrying this T cell receptor (beta chain) came up a few times. Its antigen is not known. These data are taken from a study of T cells after yellow fever vaccination. Study outcomes and limitations: Weaker in magnitude, the secondary response showed a faster peak on day 5 versus 15.

TCR cDNA, made by 5'RACE template switching, carried an added universal primer site and UMIs. One entry per CDR3 protein, called by TCRdb with MiXCR from the 5' RACE reads. The sample contains 500,000 to 650,000 distinct CDR3 sequences, 9% to 15% of which appear only once. The CDR3 is 13 residues long. CDR1 and CDR2 from the germline V gene are SGHTA and FQGNSA. The V end was cut by 5 bases, the J end by 14 bases, with 19 bases between. The V call is TRBV7-2, the J call TRBJ2-1; D gene ambiguous. The source material was PBMCs, sampled on the day of the yellow fever booster vaccination. The sequence derives from a man aged 30 to 45 who received the YFV17D yellow fever vaccine. The CDR3 spells CASSPQNSAMEFF. The CDR3 DNA reads TGTGCCAGCAGCCCTCAAAATTCTGCGATGGAGTTCTTC.